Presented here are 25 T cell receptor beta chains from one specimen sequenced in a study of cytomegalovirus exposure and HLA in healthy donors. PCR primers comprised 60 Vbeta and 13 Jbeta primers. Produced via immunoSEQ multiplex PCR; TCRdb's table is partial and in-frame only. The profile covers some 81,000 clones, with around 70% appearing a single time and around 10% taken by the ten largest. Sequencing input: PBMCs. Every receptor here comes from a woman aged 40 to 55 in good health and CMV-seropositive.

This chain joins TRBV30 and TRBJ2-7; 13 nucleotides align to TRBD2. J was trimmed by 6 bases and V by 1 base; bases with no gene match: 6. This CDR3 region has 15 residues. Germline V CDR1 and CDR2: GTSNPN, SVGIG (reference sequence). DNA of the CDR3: TGTGCCTGGAGTGCCGGACTAGCGGGAGTCCTCGAGCAGTACTTC. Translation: CAWSAGLAGVLEQYF.

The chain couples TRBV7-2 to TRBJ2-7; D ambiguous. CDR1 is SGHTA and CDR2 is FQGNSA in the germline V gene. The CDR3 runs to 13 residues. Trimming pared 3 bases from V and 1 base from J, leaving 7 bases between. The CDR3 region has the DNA TGTGCCAGCAGCTTGACATCTTCCTACGAGCAGTACTTC. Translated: CASSLTSSYEQYF.

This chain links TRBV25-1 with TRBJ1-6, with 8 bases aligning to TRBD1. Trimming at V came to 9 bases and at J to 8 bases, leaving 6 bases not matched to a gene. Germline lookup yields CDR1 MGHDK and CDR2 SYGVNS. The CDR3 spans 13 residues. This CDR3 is CASRQGIDSPLHF. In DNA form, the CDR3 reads TGTGCCAGTCGACAGGGGATTGATTCACCCCTCCACTTT.

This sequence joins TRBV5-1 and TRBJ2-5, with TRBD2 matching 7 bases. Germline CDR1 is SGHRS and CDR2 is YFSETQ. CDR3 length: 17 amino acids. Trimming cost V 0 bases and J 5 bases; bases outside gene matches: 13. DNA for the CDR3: TGCGCCAGCAGCTTGGGATTTGGGGGGGACTCGAGGGAGACCCAGTACTTC. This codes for CASSLGFGGDSRETQYF.

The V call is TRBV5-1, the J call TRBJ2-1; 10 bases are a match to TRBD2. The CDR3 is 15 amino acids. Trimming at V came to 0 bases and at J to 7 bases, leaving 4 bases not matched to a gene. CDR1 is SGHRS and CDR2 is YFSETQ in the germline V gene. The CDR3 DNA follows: TGCGCCAGCAGCTTGGCGGGACTAGCGAGAAATGAGCAGTTCTTC. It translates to CASSLAGLARNEQFF. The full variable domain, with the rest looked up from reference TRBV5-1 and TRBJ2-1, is KAGVTQTPRYLIKTRGQQVTLSCSPISGHRSVSWYQQTPGQGLQFLFEYFSETQRNKGNFPGRFSGRQFSNSRSEMNVSTLELGDSALYLCASSLAGLARNEQFFGPGTRLTVL.

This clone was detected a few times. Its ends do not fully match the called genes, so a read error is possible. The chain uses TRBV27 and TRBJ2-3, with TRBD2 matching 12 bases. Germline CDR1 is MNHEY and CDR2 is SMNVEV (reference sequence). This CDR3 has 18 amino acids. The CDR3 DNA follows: TGTGCCAGCAGCTTATCCGGGACTAGCGGGTTTAGCACAGATACGCAGTATTTT. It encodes CASSLSGTSGFSTDTQYF.

CDR3 residues: CATSVLAGRTEAFF. As DNA, the CDR3 is TGTGCCACCTCGGTATTAGCGGGTCGCACTGAAGCTTTCTTT. This chain joins TRBV19 and TRBJ1-1, with D hard to call. Trimming stripped 10 bases from V and 4 bases from J, with 19 bases between. Germline lookup yields CDR1 LNHDA and CDR2 SQIVND (reference sequence). CDR3 length equals 14 residues.

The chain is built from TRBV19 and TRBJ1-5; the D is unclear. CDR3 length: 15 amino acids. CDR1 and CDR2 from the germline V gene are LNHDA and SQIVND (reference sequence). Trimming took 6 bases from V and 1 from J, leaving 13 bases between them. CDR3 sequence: CASRSGRHSNQPQHF. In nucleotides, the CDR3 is TGTGCCAGTAGGTCAGGTCGGCACAGCAATCAGCCCCAGCATTTT.

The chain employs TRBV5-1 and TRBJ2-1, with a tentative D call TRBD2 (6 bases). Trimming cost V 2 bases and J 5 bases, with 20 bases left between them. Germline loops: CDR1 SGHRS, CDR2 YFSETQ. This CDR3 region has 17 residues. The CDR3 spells CASSFRDSTNFDNEQFF. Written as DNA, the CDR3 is TGCGCCAGCAGCTTTAGGGACTCCACGAATTTCGACAATGAGCAGTTCTTC. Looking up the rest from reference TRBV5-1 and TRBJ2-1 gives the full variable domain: KAGVTQTPRYLIKTRGQQVTLSCSPISGHRSVSWYQQTPGQGLQFLFEYFSETQRNKGNFPGRFSGRQFSNSRSEMNVSTLELGDSALYLCASSFRDSTNFDNEQFFGPGTRLTVL.

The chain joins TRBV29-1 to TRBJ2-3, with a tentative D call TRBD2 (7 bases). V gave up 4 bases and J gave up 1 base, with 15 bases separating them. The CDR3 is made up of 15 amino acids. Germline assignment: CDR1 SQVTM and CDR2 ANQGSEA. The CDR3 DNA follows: TGCAGCGTTGTAAGGGGGGGGGTGGGCACAGATACGCAGTATTTT. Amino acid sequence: CSVVRGGVGTDTQYF.

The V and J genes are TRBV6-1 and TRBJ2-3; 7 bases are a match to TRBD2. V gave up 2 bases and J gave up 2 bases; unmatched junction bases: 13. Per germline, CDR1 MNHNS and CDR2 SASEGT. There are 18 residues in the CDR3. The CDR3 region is CASSESRMSSGYTDTQYF. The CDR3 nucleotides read TGTGCCAGCAGTGAAAGTCGAATGTCTAGCGGTTACACAGATACGCAGTATTTT.

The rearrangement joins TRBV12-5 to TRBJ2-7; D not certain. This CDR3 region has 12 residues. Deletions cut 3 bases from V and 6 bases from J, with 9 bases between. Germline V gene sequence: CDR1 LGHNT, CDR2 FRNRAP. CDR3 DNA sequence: TGTGCTAGTGGTTTTCACGGTGGCGAGCAGTACTTC. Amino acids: CASGFHGGEQYF.

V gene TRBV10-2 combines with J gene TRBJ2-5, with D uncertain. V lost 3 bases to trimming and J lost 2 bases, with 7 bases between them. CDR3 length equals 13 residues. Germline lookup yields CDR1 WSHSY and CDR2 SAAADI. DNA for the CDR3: TGCGCCAGCAGTGAAGTTCAGCAAGAGACCCAGTACTTC. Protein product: CASSEVQQETQYF.

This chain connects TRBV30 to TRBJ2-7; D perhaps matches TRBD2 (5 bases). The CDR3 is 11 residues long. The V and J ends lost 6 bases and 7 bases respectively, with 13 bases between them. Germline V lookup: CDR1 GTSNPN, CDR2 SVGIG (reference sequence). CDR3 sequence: CACTSPGEQYF. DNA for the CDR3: TGTGCCTGTACTTCCCCGGGAGAGCAGTACTTC. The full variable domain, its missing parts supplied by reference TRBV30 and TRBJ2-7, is SQTIHQWPATLVQPVGSPLSLECTVEGTSNPNLYWYRQAAGRGLQLLFYSVGIGQISSEVPQNLSASRPQDRQFILSSKKLLLSDSGFYLCACTSPGEQYFGPGTRLTVT.

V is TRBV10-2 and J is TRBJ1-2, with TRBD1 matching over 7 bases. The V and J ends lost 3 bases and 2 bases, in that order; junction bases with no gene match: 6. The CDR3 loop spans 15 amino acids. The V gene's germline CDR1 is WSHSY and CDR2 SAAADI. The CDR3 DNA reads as TGCGCCAGCAGTGAACGCGGACAGGCAAACTATGGCTACACCTTC. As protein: CASSERGQANYGYTF.

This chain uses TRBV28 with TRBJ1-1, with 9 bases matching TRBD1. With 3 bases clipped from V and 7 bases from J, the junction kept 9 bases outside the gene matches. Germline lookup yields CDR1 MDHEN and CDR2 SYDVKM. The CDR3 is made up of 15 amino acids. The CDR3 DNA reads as TGTGCCAGCAGTTTGTTCACAGGGGGCGTAAATGAAGCTTTCTTT. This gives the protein CASSLFTGGVNEAFF.

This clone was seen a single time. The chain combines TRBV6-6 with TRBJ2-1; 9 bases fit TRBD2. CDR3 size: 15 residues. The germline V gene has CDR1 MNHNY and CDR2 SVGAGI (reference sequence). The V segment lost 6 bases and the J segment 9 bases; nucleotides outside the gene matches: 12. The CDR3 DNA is TGTGCCAGCAGCCCTCAAGCGGGGGGCCAGGGTGAGCAGTTCTTC. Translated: CASSPQAGGQGEQFF.

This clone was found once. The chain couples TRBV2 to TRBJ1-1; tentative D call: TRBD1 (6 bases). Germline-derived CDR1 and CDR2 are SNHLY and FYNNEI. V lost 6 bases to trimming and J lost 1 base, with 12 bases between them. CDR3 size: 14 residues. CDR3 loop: CASRHATGNTEAFF. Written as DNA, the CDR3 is TGTGCCAGCAGGCACGCGACAGGGAACACTGAAGCTTTCTTT.

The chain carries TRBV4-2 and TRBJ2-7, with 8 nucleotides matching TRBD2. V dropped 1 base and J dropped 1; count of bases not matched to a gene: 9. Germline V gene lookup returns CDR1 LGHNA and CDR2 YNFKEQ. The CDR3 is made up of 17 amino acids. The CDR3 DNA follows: TGTGCCAGCAGCCAAGCCTTCAGCGGGGGCAATTCCTACGAGCAGTACTTC. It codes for CASSQAFSGGNSYEQYF.

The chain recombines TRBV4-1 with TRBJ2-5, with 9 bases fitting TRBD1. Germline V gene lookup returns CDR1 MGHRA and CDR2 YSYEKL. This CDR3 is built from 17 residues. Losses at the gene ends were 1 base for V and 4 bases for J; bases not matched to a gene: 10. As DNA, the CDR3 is TGCGCCAGCAGCCAAGGGCGCAGGGACAGGGTCGGAGAGACCCAGTACTTC. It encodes CASSQGRRDRVGETQYF.

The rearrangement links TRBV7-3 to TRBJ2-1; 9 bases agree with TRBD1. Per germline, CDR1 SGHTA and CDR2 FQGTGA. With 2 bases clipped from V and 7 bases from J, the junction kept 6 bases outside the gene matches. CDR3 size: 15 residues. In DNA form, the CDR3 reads TGTGCCAGCAGCTTAGTAGGACAGGGGACGAATGAGCAGTTCTTC. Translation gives CASSLVGQGTNEQFF.

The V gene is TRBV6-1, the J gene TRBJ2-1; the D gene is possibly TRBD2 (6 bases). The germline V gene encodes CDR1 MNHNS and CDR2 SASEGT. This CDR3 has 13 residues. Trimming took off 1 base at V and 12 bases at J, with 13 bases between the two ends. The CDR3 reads CASSEGPGGRQFF. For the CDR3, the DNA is TGTGCCAGCAGTGAAGGGCCCGGGGGAAGGCAGTTCTTC.

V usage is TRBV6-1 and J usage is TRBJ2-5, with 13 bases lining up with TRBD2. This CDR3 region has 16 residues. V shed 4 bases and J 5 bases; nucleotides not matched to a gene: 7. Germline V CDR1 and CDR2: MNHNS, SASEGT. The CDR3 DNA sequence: TGTGCCAGCAGTGGACTAGCGGGAGGCCTATGGGAGACCCAGTACTTC. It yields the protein CASSGLAGGLWETQYF.

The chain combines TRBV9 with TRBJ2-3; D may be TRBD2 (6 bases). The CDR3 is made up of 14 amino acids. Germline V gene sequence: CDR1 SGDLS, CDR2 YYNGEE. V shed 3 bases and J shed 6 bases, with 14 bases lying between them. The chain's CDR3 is CASSGWGRGDTQYF. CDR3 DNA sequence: TGTGCCAGCAGCGGGTGGGGACGGGGGGATACGCAGTATTTT.

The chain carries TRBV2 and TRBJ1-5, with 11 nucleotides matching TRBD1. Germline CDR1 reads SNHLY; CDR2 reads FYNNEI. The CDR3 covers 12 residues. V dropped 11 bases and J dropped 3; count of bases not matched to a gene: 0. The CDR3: CAGQGANQPQHF. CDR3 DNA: TGTGCCGGACAGGGGGCCAATCAGCCCCAGCATTTT.